This T cell receptor beta chain was identified in a study of response to subunit inactivated influenza vaccine. In this sample, this clonotype turned up many times. The CDR3 spans 13 residues. Trimming stripped 4 bases from V and 3 bases from J, with 10 bases between. The germline V gene encodes CDR1 SGHTA and CDR2 FQGNSA. TCRdb called the RT-PCR reads again in MiXCR, with one record for every CDR3 protein. Of around 570,000 distinct CDR3 sequences in the sample, 7.6% were seen once. The receptor was derived from a man aged 45-69 years who received an inactivated influenza vaccine. Source: PBMCs from blood, taken around 25 months after vaccination. The chain has TRBV7-2 and TRBJ2-7; no reliable D call. The CDR3 nucleotides read TGTGCCAGCAGCTCAGGTTCAAACTACGAGCAGTACTTC. The encoded protein is CASSSGSNYEQYF.